This T cell receptor beta chain was documented in a study of cytomegalovirus exposure and HLA in healthy donors. Regarding the study as a whole: Analyses of presence/absence relied on an assumption of roughly uniform sequencing depth across donors.

It was with 60 Vbeta and 13 Jbeta primers that the PCR ran. The table came from immunoSEQ multiplex PCR; TCRdb's copy has only in-frame clones and leaves some out. This listing includes about 88,000 clones. Comment on this clone: What it binds is unknown.

Trimming took 5 bases from V and 6 from J, leaving 13 bases between them. The germline gives CDR1 SEHNR, CDR2 FQNEAQ (reference sequence). The CDR3 contains 13 residues. The chain employs TRBV7-9 and TRBJ1-2; D is possibly TRBD1 (6 bases). This TCR came from a girl between 5 and 17 years old in good health and CMV-seropositive. Sequenced material: PBMCs. The CDR3 bases are TGTGCCAGCAGCACGGTCGAGGGGGATGGCTACACCTTC. It codes for CASSTVEGDGYTF.